This TCR beta chain was identified in a study of T cell repertoires in cytomegalovirus infection. For the study at large: It can be stated that public TCR beta signatures indicated CMV infection as well as a matching HLA type.

This clonotype appeared once. The antigen remains unidentified. Study-wide points: HLA-C-restricted CMV clonotypes gave the most frequent clonotype in two of eight donors. Cumulative frequency (of public TCR beta family members) identified carriers of CMV plus the relevant HLA.

The V gene lost 0 bases and the J gene lost 6 bases, with 11 bases spanning the gap. The CDR3 is made up of 14 amino acids. The germline V gene encodes CDR1 DFQATT and CDR2 SNEGSKA (reference sequence). TCRdb reanalysed the reads using MiXCR and keeps one entry per CDR3 protein. The sample has about 190,000 distinct CDR3 sequences, 28% seen once. Material: PBMCs. The chain combines TRBV20-1 with TRBJ2-2, with TRBD1 as a possible D gene (5 bases). The clonotype comes from a human donor in good health (CMV status not recorded). Some clones in this sample may be carry-over from other donors' samples. The CDR3 DNA sequence: TGCAGTGCTAGAGAGGCAAGGGGCGCCGGGGAGCTGTTTTTT. This encodes CSAREARGAGELFF.